The 20 T cell receptor beta chains listed next were all sequenced from one sample in a study of identical twins. TCRdb redid the calling of the 5' RACE reads with MiXCR, one entry per CDR3 protein. The sample records a few hundred thousand distinct CDR3 sequences, just under 10% being singletons. These data were also reused for a study on yellow fever vaccine responses in identical twins.

The sample consisted of PBMCs. These receptors were collected from a woman aged 18-29 years in good health.

This clonotype was picked up many times. The rearrangement uses TRBV24-1 and TRBJ2-5; 8 nucleotides align to TRBD1. V lost 3 bases to trimming and J lost 0 bases; unmatched junction nucleotides: 2. This CDR3 is built from 15 residues. The germline gives CDR1 KGHDR, CDR2 SFDVKD. This CDR3 reads CATSDLDRDQETQYF. CDR3 nucleotides: TGTGCCACCAGTGATCTGGACAGGGACCAAGAGACCCAGTACTTC.

This clonotype was observed at least ten times. The CDR3 nucleotides read TGTGCCAGCAGCAACCGACAGAATGAAGCTTTCTTT. It specifies CASSNRQNEAFF. The chain couples TRBV7-2 to TRBJ1-1, with D possibly being TRBD1 (5 bases). The CDR3 consists of 12 residues. The germline V and J ends were trimmed by 5 bases and 7 bases, with 11 bases remaining between them. The germline CDR1 and CDR2 sequences are SGHTA and FQGNSA.

This clonotype was counted ten times or more. The rearrangement joins TRBV5-1 to TRBJ1-1; D gene ambiguous. The CDR3 runs to 14 residues. Germline values: CDR1 SGHRS, CDR2 YFSETQ. V lost 0 bases, J lost 2 bases, and 8 bases lay in between. The CDR3 DNA reads TGCGCCAGCAGCTTGGCCAAGGGAAACACTGAAGCTTTCTTT. This sequence encodes CASSLAKGNTEAFF.

V is TRBV12-3 or TRBV12-4 and J is TRBJ2-5; D ambiguous. Trimming took off 5 bases at V and 5 bases at J, with 12 bases between the two ends. There are 13 residues in the CDR3. The CDR3 DNA sequence: TGTGCCAGCAGTCATATTCGTAGGGAGACCCAGTACTTC. It yields the protein CASSHIRRETQYF.

This clonotype was observed at least ten times. This chain uses TRBV30 with TRBJ2-1, with no clear D. From germline, CDR1 is GTSNPN and CDR2 SVGIG (reference sequence). The length of the CDR3 is 11 residues. The DNA of the CDR3 is TGTCTGGCGACATCCTACAATGAGCAGTTCTTC. As protein: CLATSYNEQFF.

V gene TRBV6-1 combines with J gene TRBJ1-6, with TRBD1 matching over 9 bases. CDR1 MNHNS and CDR2 SASEGT come from the germline V gene. Losses at the gene ends were 10 bases for V and 7 bases for J; bases not matched to a gene: 8. The CDR3 totals 14 residues. CDR3 coding DNA: TGTGCCACCACACAGGGGGCTGGGAATTCACCCCTCCACTTT. Translation gives CATTQGAGNSPLHF.

CDR3 amino acids: CSVARTENTEAFF. CDR3 DNA sequence: TGCAGCGTTGCCCGGACGGAGAACACTGAAGCTTTCTTT. J is TRBJ1-1 and V is TRBV29-1, with no clear D. V shed 4 bases and J shed 1 base, with 10 bases lying between them. CDR3 size: 13 residues. Germline-derived CDR1 and CDR2 are SQVTM and ANQGSEA.

The V and J genes are TRBV7-9 and TRBJ2-1; D unresolved. Per germline, CDR1 SEHNR and CDR2 FQNEAQ (reference sequence). The CDR3 loop spans 12 amino acids. The germline V and J ends were trimmed by 5 bases and 9 bases, with 11 bases remaining between them. The CDR3 loop reads CASSLDRSEQFF. DNA of the CDR3: TGTGCCAGCAGCCTGGACCGCAGTGAGCAGTTCTTC.

CDR3 DNA sequence: TGTGCCAGCAGCTTAGCGGGTCGAGTAACCACCTACGAGCAGTACTTC. It is translated as CASSLAGRVTTYEQYF. This chain joins TRBV11-2 and TRBJ2-7; D gene uncertain. With 1 base removed from V and 2 bases from J, the gap between germline ends came to 15 bases. The CDR3 length is 16 residues. The germline V gene has CDR1 SGHAT and CDR2 FQNNGV.

The chain recombines TRBV10-3 with TRBJ2-3; either TRBD1 or TRBD2 may supply D (6 bases each). V was trimmed by 7 bases and J by 5 bases, leaving 13 bases between them. Germline loops: CDR1 ENHRY, CDR2 SYGVKD. The CDR3 has 13 residues. CDR3 sequence (DNA): TGTGCCATCACCGTACAGGGAGGAGATACGCAGTATTTT. Encoded protein: CAITVQGGDTQYF.

This clonotype was counted between two and nine times. V usage is TRBV24-1 and J usage is TRBJ2-7, with D unresolved. V was cut by 4 bases and J by 4 bases, with 13 bases left in between. Germline values: CDR1 KGHDR, CDR2 SFDVKD. The CDR3 has 14 residues. In nucleotides, the CDR3 is TGTGCCACCAGTGACCCTTCAAACATTTACGAGCAGTACTTC. As protein: CATSDPSNIYEQYF.

This clonotype appeared a few times. The V and J genes are TRBV6-5 and TRBJ2-1; no definite D call. Germline V CDR1 and CDR2: MNHEY, SVGAGI. The CDR3 runs to 13 residues. The ends were cut back, 2 bases at V and 4 bases at J, with 6 bases in the middle. CDR3 nucleotide sequence: TGTGCCAGCAGTTACGGTGTTTACAATGAGCAGTTCTTC. This translates into CASSYGVYNEQFF.

This clonotype was found many times. The chain couples TRBV11-2 to TRBJ2-3; D ambiguous. Germline V lookup: CDR1 SGHAT, CDR2 FQNNGV. V was trimmed by 5 bases and J by 2 bases, leaving 11 bases between them. The CDR3 covers 14 residues. The CDR3 here is CASSVRLATDTQYF. Written as DNA, the CDR3 is TGTGCCAGCAGCGTTAGACTTGCCACAGATACGCAGTATTTT.

In its sample, this clonotype was seen many times. The V gene is TRBV7-9, the J gene TRBJ1-5, with 7 positions matching TRBD1. Germline CDR1 SEHNR, CDR2 FQNEAQ (reference sequence). J lost 5 bases, V lost 0 bases, and 1 base had no gene match. The CDR3 extends over 14 amino acids. CDR3 coding DNA: TGTGCCAGCAGCTTAGCCAGGGGGGATCAGCCCCAGCATTTT. Translated, it gives CASSLARGDQPQHF.

The table lists this clonotype with a few counts. V gene TRBV5-6 combines with J gene TRBJ2-2; D is undetermined. In germline, CDR1 is SGHDT, CDR2 YYEEEE. The length of the CDR3 is 16 residues. Trimming stripped 3 bases from V and 0 bases from J, with 12 bases between. CDR3 in amino acids: CASSSVPKANTGELFF. As DNA, the CDR3 is TGTGCCAGCAGCTCAGTTCCCAAAGCGAACACCGGGGAGCTGTTTTTT.

This clonotype was seen many times. The J gene is TRBJ2-5, the V gene TRBV5-1; D call uncertain. The V end was cut by 2 bases, the J end by 3 bases, with 8 bases between. Germline V gene data show CDR1 as SGHRS and CDR2 as YFSETQ. CDR3 size: 13 residues. This CDR3 is CASSFVLEETQYF. The CDR3 coding sequence is TGCGCCAGCAGCTTTGTTTTAGAAGAGACCCAGTACTTC. The full variable domain, with the rest looked up from reference TRBV5-1 and TRBJ2-5, is KAGVTQTPRYLIKTRGQQVTLSCSPISGHRSVSWYQQTPGQGLQFLFEYFSETQRNKGNFPGRFSGRQFSNSRSEMNVSTLELGDSALYLCASSFVLEETQYFGPGTRLLVL.

This chain connects TRBV4-2 to TRBJ1-4; D is unclear. Trimming stripped 5 bases from V and 2 bases from J, with 15 bases between. The CDR3 runs to 16 residues. In germline, CDR1 is LGHNA, CDR2 YNFKEQ. CDR3 amino acids: CASSSRVEQTNEKLFF. The CDR3 coding sequence is TGTGCCAGCAGCTCGCGGGTCGAGCAGACTAATGAAAAACTGTTTTTT.

The rearrangement links TRBV11-2 to TRBJ1-2; no clear D gene. The CDR3 runs to 14 residues. The ends were cut back, 5 bases at V and 4 bases at J, with 14 bases in the middle. Germline CDR1 reads SGHAT; CDR2 reads FQNNGV. DNA for the CDR3: TGTGCCAGCAGCCTCCGGGGAGGGCTCTATGGCTACACCTTC. Encoded protein: CASSLRGGLYGYTF.

This clonotype was seen a handful of times. The CDR3 region has the DNA TGTGCCAGCAGCCAAGGGACAGGGGGCGCGGAGGGCTACACCTTC. Amino acids: CASSQGTGGAEGYTF. The chain uses TRBV3-1 and TRBJ1-2; 11 bases align to TRBD1. CDR1 is LGHDT, CDR2 YNNKEL, per germline (reference sequence). Trimming took 1 base from V and 8 from J; bases not matched to a gene: 6. The CDR3 extends over 15 amino acids.

This clonotype has ten or more counts. The rearrangement uses TRBV4-2 and TRBJ2-2; D not resolved. V was cut by 1 base and J by 8 bases, with 11 bases left in between. The CDR3 runs to 14 residues. Looked up from germline, CDR1 is LGHNA and CDR2 is YNFKEQ. The CDR3 is CASSQALMAGELFF. The CDR3 region has the DNA TGTGCCAGCAGCCAAGCCCTAATGGCGGGGGAGCTGTTTTTT.